The clone carrying this T cell receptor (beta chain) was picked up one time. What it binds is not known. The sample is drawn from a study of shared clonotypes between healthy human individuals. Genomic DNA (from each subset) was split evenly across several immunoSEQ plates. The assay was immunoSEQ multiplex PCR, and TCRdb's table has in-frame clones only and misses some. The data contain roughly 2.6 million clones, more than 80% of them singletons. Negatively enriched CD4+ T cells were divided by CD45RA into naive and memory. Overall study findings and caveats: A generally larger estimated richness was seen in naive subsets than in memory subsets.

The sequenced material came from naive CD4+ T cells sorted from blood. Specified subset: CD45RA+ positively selected. The receptor's source is a man in his late teens or twenties in good health.

CDR3 residues: CASSLPAGFYNEQFF. CDR3 DNA: TGTGCCAGCAGCCTTCCAGCGGGGTTCTACAATGAGCAGTTCTTC. The chain employs TRBV7-2 and TRBJ2-1; 7 positions match TRBD2. V trimming: 5 bases; J trimming: 3 bases; junction bases outside the gene matches: 7. This CDR3 comprises 15 residues. Germline-derived CDR1 and CDR2 are SGHTA and FQGNSA.